These 5 T cell receptor beta chains originate from one sample sequenced in a study of blood T cells in healthy people across ages. Alongside a J-beta primer mix, a sample-barcoded 5' primer served in a second PCR lasting about 7 to 12 cycles. One entry per CDR3 protein, called by TCRdb with MiXCR from the 5' RACE reads. Of around 1,100,000 distinct CDR3 sequences listed, around two fifths are singletons. Sequencing was carried out using blood. All receptors derive from a man aged 18 to 29 in good health.

The V gene is TRBV29-1, the J gene TRBJ1-1; no clear D. Trimming pared 1 base from V and 7 bases from J, leaving 7 bases between. Germline V gene sequence: CDR1 SQVTM, CDR2 ANQGSEA. The CDR3 consists of 11 residues. The chain's CDR3 is CSVEGSNEAFF. The CDR3 nucleotides read TGCAGCGTTGAAGGATCGAATGAAGCTTTCTTT.

This clonotype was counted at least ten times. For the CDR3, the DNA is TGTGCCAGCACCCCCGTAGAATCTACAGATACGCAGTATTTT. Encoded protein: CASTPVESTDTQYF. The chain is built from TRBV25-1 and TRBJ2-3; D call uncertain. The V gene's germline CDR1 is MGHDK and CDR2 SYGVNS. The V end lost 7 bases, the J end lost 3 bases, and 14 bases lay between the germline ends. The CDR3 has 14 residues.

Concerning this clonotype itself: It may be a read error: a sequence one base away is much more abundant. The rearrangement uses TRBV4-1 and TRBJ2-1; no definite D call. The germline V gene has CDR1 MGHRA and CDR2 YSYEKL. The CDR3 extends over 14 amino acids. Between the trimmed V and J ends, which lost 2 bases and 9 bases, there was a span of 14 bases. CDR3 DNA: TGCGCCAGCAGCCAACGTGTGGAAAAGACTGAGCAGTTCTTC. This translates into CASSQRVEKTEQFF.

As for this clonotype: An end of the junction does not agree with germline; a read error may underlie this. This chain connects TRBV19 to TRBJ1-2, with TRBD1 as a possible D gene (5 bases). CDR3 size: 16 residues. In germline, CDR1 is LNHDA, CDR2 SQIVND (reference sequence). CDR3 in amino acids: CASRRPGQGGTYGYTF. Written as DNA, the CDR3 is TGCGCCAGTAGACGACCGGGTCAGGGTGGGACCTATGGCTACACCTTC.

The V and J genes are TRBV10-3 and TRBJ1-1; no clear D gene. CDR3 size: 13 residues. V was shortened by 0 bases and J by 7 bases, with 9 bases between the two germline ends. Germline CDR1 reads ENHRY; CDR2 reads SYGVKD. The CDR3 DNA reads as TGTGCCATCAGTGAGTCGTTGGACGGTGAAGCTTTCTTT. It encodes CAISESLDGEAFF.